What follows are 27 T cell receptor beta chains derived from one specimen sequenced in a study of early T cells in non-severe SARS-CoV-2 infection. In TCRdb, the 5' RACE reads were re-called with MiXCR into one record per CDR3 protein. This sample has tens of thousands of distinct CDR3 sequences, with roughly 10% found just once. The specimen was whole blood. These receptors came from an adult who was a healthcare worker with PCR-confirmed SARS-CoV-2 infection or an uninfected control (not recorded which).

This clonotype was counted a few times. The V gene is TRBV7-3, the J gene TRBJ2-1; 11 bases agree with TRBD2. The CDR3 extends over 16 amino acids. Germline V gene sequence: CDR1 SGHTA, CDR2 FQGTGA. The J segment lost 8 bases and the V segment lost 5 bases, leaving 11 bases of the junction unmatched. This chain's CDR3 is CASSRVAGGPRHEQFF. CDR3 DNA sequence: TGTGCCAGCAGCCGAGTAGCGGGGGGGCCCCGGCATGAGCAGTTCTTC.

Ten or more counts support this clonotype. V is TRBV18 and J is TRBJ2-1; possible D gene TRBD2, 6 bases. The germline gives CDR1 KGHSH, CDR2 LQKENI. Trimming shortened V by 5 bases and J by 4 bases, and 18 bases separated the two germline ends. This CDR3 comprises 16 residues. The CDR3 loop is CASSLFSGSSYNEQFF. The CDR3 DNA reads TGTGCCAGCTCATTATTTTCCGGGAGTTCGTACAATGAGCAGTTCTTC.

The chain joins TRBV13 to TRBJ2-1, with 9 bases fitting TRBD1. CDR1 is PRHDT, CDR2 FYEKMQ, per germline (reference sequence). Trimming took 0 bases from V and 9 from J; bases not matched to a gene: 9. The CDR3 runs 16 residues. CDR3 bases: TGTGCCAGCAGCTTAGGAGGACAGGGGCAGGGACTTGAGCAGTTCTTC. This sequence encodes CASSLGGQGQGLEQFF.

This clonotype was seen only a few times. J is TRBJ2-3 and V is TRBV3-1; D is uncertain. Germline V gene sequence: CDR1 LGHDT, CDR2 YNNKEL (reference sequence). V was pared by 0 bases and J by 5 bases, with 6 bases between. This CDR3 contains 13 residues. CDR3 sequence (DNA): TGTGCCAGCAGCCAAGATATGCGAGATACGCAGTATTTT. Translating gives CASSQDMRDTQYF.

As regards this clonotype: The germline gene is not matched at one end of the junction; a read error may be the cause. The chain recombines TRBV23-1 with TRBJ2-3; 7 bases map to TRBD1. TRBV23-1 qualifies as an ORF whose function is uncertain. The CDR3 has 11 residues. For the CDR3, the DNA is TGCCCCAGGGGGAGCACAGATACGCAGTATTTT. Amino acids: CPRGSTDTQYF.

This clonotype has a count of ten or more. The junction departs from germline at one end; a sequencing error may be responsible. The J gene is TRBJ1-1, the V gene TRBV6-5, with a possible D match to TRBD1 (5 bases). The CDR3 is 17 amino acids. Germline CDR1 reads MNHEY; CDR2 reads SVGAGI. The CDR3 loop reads CASIDPTERQRNTEAFF. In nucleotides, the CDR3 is TGTGCCAGCATCGACCCAACCGAAAGACAGAGGAACACTGAAGCCTTCTTT.

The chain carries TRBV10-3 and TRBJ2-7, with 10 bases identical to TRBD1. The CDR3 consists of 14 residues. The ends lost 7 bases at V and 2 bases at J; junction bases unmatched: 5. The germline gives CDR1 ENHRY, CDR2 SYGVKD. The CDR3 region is CAITSGQGAYEQYF. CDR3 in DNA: TGTGCCATCACCTCAGGACAGGGGGCCTACGAGCAGTACTTC.

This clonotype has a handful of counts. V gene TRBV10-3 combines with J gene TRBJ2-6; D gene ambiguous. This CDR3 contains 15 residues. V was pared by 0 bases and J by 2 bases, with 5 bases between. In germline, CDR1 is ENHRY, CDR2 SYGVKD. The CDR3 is CAISESKAGANVLTF. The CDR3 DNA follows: TGTGCCATCAGTGAGTCGAAGGCTGGGGCCAACGTCCTGACTTTC.

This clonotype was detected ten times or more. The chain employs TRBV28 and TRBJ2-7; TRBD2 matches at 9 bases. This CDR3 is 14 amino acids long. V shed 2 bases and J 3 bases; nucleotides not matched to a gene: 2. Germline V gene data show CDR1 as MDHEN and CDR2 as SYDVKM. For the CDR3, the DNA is TGTGCCAGCAGTTTAAGCGGGAGGAACTACGAGCAGTACTTC. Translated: CASSLSGRNYEQYF.

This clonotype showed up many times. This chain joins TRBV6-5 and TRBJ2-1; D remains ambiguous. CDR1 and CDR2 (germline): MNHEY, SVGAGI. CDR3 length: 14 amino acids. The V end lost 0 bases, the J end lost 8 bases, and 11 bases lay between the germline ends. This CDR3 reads CASSYSIWVDEQFF. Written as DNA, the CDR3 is TGTGCCAGCAGTTACTCGATTTGGGTTGATGAGCAGTTCTTC.

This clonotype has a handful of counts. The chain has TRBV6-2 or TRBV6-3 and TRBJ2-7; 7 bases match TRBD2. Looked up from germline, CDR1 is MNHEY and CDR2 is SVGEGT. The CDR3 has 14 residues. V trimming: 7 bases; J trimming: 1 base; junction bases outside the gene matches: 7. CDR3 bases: TGTGCCAGCACCCTCACTAGCGCTTCCTACGAGCAGTACTTC. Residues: CASTLTSASYEQYF.

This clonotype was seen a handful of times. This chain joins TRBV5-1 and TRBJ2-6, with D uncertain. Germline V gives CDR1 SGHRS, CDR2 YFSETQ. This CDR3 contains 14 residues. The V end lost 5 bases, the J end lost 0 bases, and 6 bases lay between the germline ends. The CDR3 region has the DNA TGCGCCAGCAGAGGTGTCTCTGGGGCCAACGTCCTGACTTTC. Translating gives CASRGVSGANVLTF.

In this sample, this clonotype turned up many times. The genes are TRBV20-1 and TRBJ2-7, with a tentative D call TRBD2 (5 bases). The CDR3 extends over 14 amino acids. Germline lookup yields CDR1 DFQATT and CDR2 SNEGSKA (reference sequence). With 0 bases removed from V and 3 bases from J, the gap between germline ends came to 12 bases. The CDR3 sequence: CSARDLWGDYEQYF. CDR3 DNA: TGCAGTGCTAGAGATCTATGGGGAGACTACGAGCAGTACTTC.

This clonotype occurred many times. The CDR3 bases are TGTGCCAGTAGTATCGACAGCAACAATGAGCAGTTCTTC. This codes for CASSIDSNNEQFF. The rearrangement joins TRBV19 to TRBJ2-1; D possibly corresponds to TRBD1 (5 bases). Per the germline V gene, CDR1 is LNHDA and CDR2 is SQIVND (reference sequence). V was shortened by 3 bases and J by 5 bases, with 8 bases between the two germline ends. CDR3 size: 13 residues.

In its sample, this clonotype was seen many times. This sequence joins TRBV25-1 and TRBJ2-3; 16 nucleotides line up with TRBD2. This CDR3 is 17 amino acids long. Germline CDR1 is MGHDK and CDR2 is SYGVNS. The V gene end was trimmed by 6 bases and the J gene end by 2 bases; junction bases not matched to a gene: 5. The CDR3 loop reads CASSGTSGGVFTDTQYF. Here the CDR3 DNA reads TGTGCCAGCAGCGGGACTAGCGGGGGGGTCTTCACAGATACGCAGTATTTT.

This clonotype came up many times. CDR3 bases: TGTGCCAGCAGGGACAGGGTCTCACGGCGGGGGAATCCCGAGCAGTACTTC. Its translation is CASRDRVSRRGNPEQYF. The rearrangement links TRBV6-5 to TRBJ2-7; a weak D match, TRBD1 (8 bases). V lost 6 bases and J lost 6, with 27 bases in between. The length of the CDR3 is 17 residues. Germline values: CDR1 MNHEY, CDR2 SVGAGI.

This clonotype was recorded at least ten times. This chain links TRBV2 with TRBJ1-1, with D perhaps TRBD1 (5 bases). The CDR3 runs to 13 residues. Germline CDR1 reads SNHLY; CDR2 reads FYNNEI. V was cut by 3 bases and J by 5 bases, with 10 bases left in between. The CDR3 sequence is CASSEGDWTEAFF. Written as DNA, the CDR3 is TGTGCCAGCAGTGAGGGGGACTGGACTGAAGCTTTCTTT.

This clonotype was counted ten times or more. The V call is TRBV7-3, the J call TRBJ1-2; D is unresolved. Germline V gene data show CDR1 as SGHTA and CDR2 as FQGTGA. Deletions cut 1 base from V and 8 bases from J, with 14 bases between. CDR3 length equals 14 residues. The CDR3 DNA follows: TGTGCCAGCAGCTTAAACTCCCAGGATGAAGGCTACACCTTC. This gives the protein CASSLNSQDEGYTF.

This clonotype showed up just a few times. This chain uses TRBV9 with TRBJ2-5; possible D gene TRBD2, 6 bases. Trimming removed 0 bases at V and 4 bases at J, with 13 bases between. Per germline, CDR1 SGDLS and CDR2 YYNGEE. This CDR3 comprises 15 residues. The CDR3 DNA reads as TGTGCCAGCAGCGTAGTGGTTGGAGGGACAGAGACCCAGTACTTC. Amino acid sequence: CASSVVVGGTETQYF.

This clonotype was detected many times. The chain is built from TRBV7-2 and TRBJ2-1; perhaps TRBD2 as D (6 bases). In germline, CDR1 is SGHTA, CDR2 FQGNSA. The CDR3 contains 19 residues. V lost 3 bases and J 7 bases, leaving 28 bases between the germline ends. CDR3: CASSLALVERALVRNEQFF. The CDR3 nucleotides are TGTGCCAGCAGCTTGGCGTTAGTTGAGCGGGCGCTCGTCCGGAATGAGCAGTTCTTC. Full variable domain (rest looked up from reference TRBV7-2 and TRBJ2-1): GAGVSQSPSNKVTEKGKDVELRCDPISGHTALYWYRQSLGQGLEFLIYFQGNSAPDKSGLPSDRFSAERTGGSVSTLTIQRTQQEDSAVYLCASSLALVERALVRNEQFFGPGTRLTVL.

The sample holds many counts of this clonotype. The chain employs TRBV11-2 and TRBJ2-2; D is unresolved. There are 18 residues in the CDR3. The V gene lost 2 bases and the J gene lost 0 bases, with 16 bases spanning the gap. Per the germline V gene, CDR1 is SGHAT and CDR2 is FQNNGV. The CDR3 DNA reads TGTGCCAGCAGCTTACTAGAAGGAGCCCTCGCGAACACCGGGGAGCTGTTTTTT. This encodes CASSLLEGALANTGELFF.

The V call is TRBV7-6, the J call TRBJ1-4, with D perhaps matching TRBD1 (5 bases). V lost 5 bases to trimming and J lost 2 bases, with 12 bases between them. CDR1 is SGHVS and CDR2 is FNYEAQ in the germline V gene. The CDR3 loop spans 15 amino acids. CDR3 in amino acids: CASSPGGWTNEKLFF. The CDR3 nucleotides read TGTGCCAGCAGCCCGGGGGGATGGACTAATGAAAAACTGTTTTTT.

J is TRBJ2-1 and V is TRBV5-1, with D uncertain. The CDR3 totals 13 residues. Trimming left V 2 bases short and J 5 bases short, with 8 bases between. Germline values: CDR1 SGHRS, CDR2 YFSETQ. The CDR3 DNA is TGCGCCAGCAGCTTCTTCTCGGACAATGAGCAGTTCTTC. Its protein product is CASSFFSDNEQFF.

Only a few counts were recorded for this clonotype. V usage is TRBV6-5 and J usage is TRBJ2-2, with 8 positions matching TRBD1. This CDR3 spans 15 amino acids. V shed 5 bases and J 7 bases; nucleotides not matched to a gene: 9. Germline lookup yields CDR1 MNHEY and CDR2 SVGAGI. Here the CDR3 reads CASSRTGITGGELFF. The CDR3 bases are TGTGCCAGCAGTCGGACAGGGATCACAGGCGGGGAGCTGTTTTTT.

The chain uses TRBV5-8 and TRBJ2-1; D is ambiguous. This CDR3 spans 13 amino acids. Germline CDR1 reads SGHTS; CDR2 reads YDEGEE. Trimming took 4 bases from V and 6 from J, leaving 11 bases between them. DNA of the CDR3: TGTGCCAGCAGCCTTAGGTATGGCAATGAGCAGTTCTTC. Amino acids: CASSLRYGNEQFF.

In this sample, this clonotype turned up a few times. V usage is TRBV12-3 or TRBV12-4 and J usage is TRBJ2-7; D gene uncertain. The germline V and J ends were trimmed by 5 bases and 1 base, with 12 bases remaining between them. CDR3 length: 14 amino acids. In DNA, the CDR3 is TGTGCCAGCAGTAGCCGCCCGGTGTCCTACGAGCAGTACTTC. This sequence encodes CASSSRPVSYEQYF.

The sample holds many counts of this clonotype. CDR3: CASSYTGSYNEQFF. CDR3 sequence (DNA): TGTGCCAGCAGTTACACAGGCTCCTACAATGAGCAGTTCTTC. The V and J genes are TRBV6-2 or TRBV6-3 and TRBJ2-1; tentatively, D is TRBD1 (5 bases). The CDR3 is made up of 14 amino acids. The V end lost 2 bases, the J end lost 0 bases, and 5 bases lay between the germline ends. CDR1 and CDR2 (germline): MNHEY, SVGEGT.